This is a list of T cell receptor beta chains from one sample in a study of blood T cells in healthy people across ages. TCRdb re-analysed the 5' RACE reads in MiXCR, keeping a single row per CDR3 protein. The sample lists about 730,000 distinct CDR3 sequences, 35% to 45% seen once, with about 20% in the top ten. Source material: blood. The source of these receptors is a woman aged 55-69 years in good health. Both conserved end residues are part of each CDR3. The D gene is left open where the match is weak. Where a row states a size, it is once, few, many or the class of an expanded clone; other rows omit it.

V: TRBV13; size: many; D: TRBD1; J: TRBJ1-2; length: 14; CDR3: CASSLGTGDYGYTF; DNA: TGTGCCAGCAGCTTAGGGACAGGGGACTATGGCTACACCTTC
V: TRBV12-3/TRBV12-4; size: many; D: TRBD1; J: TRBJ2-1; length: 15; CDR3: CASSRQGQGYNEQFF; DNA: TGTGCCAGCAGCCGACAGGGACAGGGATACAATGAGCAGTTCTTC
V: TRBV20-1; size: .; D: .; J: TRBJ2-7; length: 15; CDR3: CSAHDASAPSYEQYF; DNA: TGCAGTGCTCATGACGCTAGCGCGCCCTCCTACGAGCAGTACTTC
V: TRBV2; size: .; D: .; J: TRBJ2-1; length: 14; CDR3: CASSGTIFYNEQFF; DNA: TGTGCCAGCAGTGGGACTATTTTCTACAATGAGCAGTTCTTC
V: TRBV5-1; size: .; D: TRBD1; J: TRBJ2-2; length: 19; CDR3: CASSIPGQGSGERPGELFF; DNA: TGCGCCAGCAGCATACCGGGACAGGGGTCCGGGGAAAGACCCGGGGAGCTGTTTTTT
V: TRBV2; size: .; D: .; J: TRBJ2-1; length: 12; CDR3: CASSGAGYEQFF; DNA: TGTGCCAGCAGTGGGGCGGGGTATGAGCAGTTCTTC
V: TRBV29-1; size: many; D: .; J: TRBJ2-3; length: 12; CDR3: CSVGQKLNTQYF; DNA: TGCAGCGTTGGACAGAAACTTAATACGCAGTATTTT
V: TRBV9; size: .; D: .; J: TRBJ2-3; length: 14; CDR3: CASSVADATDAQYF; DNA: TGTGCCAGCAGCGTAGCGGACGCCACAGATGCGCAGTATTTT
V: TRBV7-8; size: few; D: .; J: TRBJ2-5; length: 17; CDR3: CASSLVKASSRQETQYF; DNA: TGTGCCAGCAGCTTAGTTAAGGCTAGCTCCCGTCAAGAGACCCAGTACTTC
V: TRBV28; size: few; D: .; J: TRBJ2-6; length: 17; CDR3: CASSLRFGEAGANVLTF; DNA: TGTGCCAGCAGTTTAAGGTTTGGAGAGGCTGGGGCCAACGTCCTGACTTTC
V: TRBV6-2/TRBV6-3; size: few; D: TRBD1; J: TRBJ2-7; length: 18; CDR3: CASSYSKIRDRDRYEQYF; DNA: TGTGCCAGCAGTTACTCGAAGATCCGGGACAGGGATAGATACGAGCAGTACTTC
V: TRBV6-1; size: .; D: TRBD1; J: TRBJ2-7; length: 14; CDR3: CASAPGQSRYEQYF; DNA: TGTGCCAGCGCTCCGGGACAGAGTAGATACGAGCAGTACTTC
V: TRBV7-2; size: many; D: .; J: TRBJ2-3; length: 15; CDR3: CASSLSTGAEYTQYF; DNA: TGTGCCAGCAGCCTCTCCACCGGCGCCGAGTATACGCAGTATTTT
V: TRBV7-2; size: few; D: TRBD2; J: TRBJ2-7; length: 14; CDR3: CASSRSLAGGEQYF; DNA: TGTGCCAGCAGCCGTTCACTAGCGGGAGGCGAGCAGTACTTC
V: TRBV6-2/TRBV6-3; size: few; D: .; J: TRBJ2-7; length: 16; CDR3: CASSYSRGGSYNEQYF; DNA: TGTGCCAGCAGTTACTCTAGGGGGGGCTCCTACAATGAGCAGTACTTC
V: TRBV11-2; size: many; D: .; J: TRBJ2-4; length: 15; CDR3: CASSLGQGAKNIQYF; DNA: TGTGCCAGCAGCTTAGGGCAGGGAGCCAAAAACATTCAGTACTTC
V: TRBV7-6; size: .; D: .; J: TRBJ2-1; length: 16; CDR3: CASSLTDGKGPNEQFF; DNA: TGTGCCAGCAGCTTAACCGACGGGAAGGGCCCCAATGAGCAGTTCTTC
V: TRBV6-2/TRBV6-3; size: once; D: TRBD1; J: TRBJ1-1; length: 13; CDR3: CASGGQGGTEAFF; DNA: TGTGCCAGCGGGGGACAGGGCGGCACTGAAGCTTTCTTT
V: TRBV29-1; size: once; D: .; J: TRBJ2-1; length: 14; CDR3: CSVEGRRGANEQFF; DNA: TGCAGCGTTGAAGGCCGCAGGGGGGCCAATGAGCAGTTCTTC
V: TRBV12-3/TRBV12-4; size: .; D: .; J: TRBJ2-5; length: 16; CDR3: CASSNIRVSKQETQYF; DNA: TGTGCCAGCAGTAACATAAGGGTATCGAAACAAGAGACCCAGTACTTC
V: TRBV7-9; size: .; D: .; J: TRBJ2-2; length: 13; CDR3: CASSLIVTGELFF; DNA: TGTGCCAGCAGCTTAATCGTCACCGGGGAGCTGTTTTTT
V: TRBV2; size: once; D: TRBD2; J: TRBJ2-5; length: 15; CDR3: CASSGTSGYQETQYF; DNA: TGTGCCAGCAGTGGGACTAGCGGGTACCAAGAGACCCAGTACTTC
V: TRBV20-1; size: few; D: TRBD1; J: TRBJ1-5; length: 14; CDR3: CSARDTDRGQPQHF; DNA: TGCAGTGCTAGAGATACGGACAGGGGCCAGCCCCAGCATTTT
V: TRBV29-1; size: few; D: .; J: TRBJ1-1; length: 13; CDR3: CSSPGAAGTEAFF; DNA: TGCAGCTCACCAGGGGCCGCCGGAACTGAAGCTTTCTTT
V: TRBV27; size: few; D: TRBD1; J: TRBJ2-1; length: 15; CDR3: CASRSDRVAYNEQFF; DNA: TGTGCCAGCAGATCAGACAGGGTGGCCTACAATGAGCAGTTCTTC
V: TRBV7-2; size: .; D: .; J: TRBJ2-1; length: 16; CDR3: CASSFVGGVTYNEQFF; DNA: TGTGCCAGCAGCTTTGTTGGCGGGGTAACCTACAATGAGCAGTTCTTC
V: TRBV5-1; size: .; D: .; J: TRBJ2-7; length: 14; CDR3: CASSGGLSSYEQYF; DNA: TGCGCCAGCAGCGGGGGACTTTCCTCCTACGAGCAGTACTTC
V: TRBV13; size: .; D: .; J: TRBJ2-7; length: 13; CDR3: CASSQRSSEEQYF; DNA: TGTGCCAGCAGCCAGCGGAGCTCAGAGGAGCAGTACTTC